Listed here are 14 T cell receptor beta chains from one sample, sequenced in a study of shared clonotypes between healthy human individuals. Data came from immunoSEQ multiplex PCR; TCRdb stores just in-frame clones and leaves some out. The data contain a few million clones, around nine tenths of them singletons. Specimen: naive CD4+ T cells sorted from blood. Subset denoted: CD45RA+ positively selected. The receptors come from a man aged 18-30 years in good health.

This clone was seen a single time. The chain recombines TRBV18 with TRBJ1-1; unclear D gene. CDR1 is KGHSH and CDR2 is LQKENI in the germline V gene. The CDR3 covers 14 residues. V was cut by 3 bases and J by 9 bases, with 17 bases left in between. CDR3 coding DNA: TGTGCCAGCTCACCCTTGCGTGGGGAAGGGAAAGCTTTCTTT. Translated: CASSPLRGEGKAFF.

Concerning this clone: Other DNA sequences from this sample encode an identical CDR3 as well. The chain is built from TRBV5-1 and TRBJ2-7; possibly TRBD1 or TRBD2 for D (6 bases each). The CDR3 runs to 14 residues. Trimming shortened V by 0 bases and J by 3 bases, and 10 bases separated the two germline ends. Germline V gene data show CDR1 as SGHRS and CDR2 as YFSETQ. CDR3 residues: CASSLGGAGYEQYF. Here the CDR3 DNA reads TGCGCCAGCAGCTTGGGGGGGGCTGGCTACGAGCAGTACTTC. The full variable domain, rest sourced from reference TRBV5-1 and TRBJ2-7, is KAGVTQTPRYLIKTRGQQVTLSCSPISGHRSVSWYQQTPGQGLQFLFEYFSETQRNKGNFPGRFSGRQFSNSRSEMNVSTLELGDSALYLCASSLGGAGYEQYFGPGTRLTVT.

The chain has TRBV5-1 and TRBJ1-1, with D perhaps matching TRBD1 (5 bases). V shed 0 bases and J shed 1 base, with 13 bases lying between them. There are 16 residues in the CDR3. Germline V gene lookup returns CDR1 SGHRS and CDR2 YFSETQ. CDR3 nucleotides: TGCGCCAGCAGCTTGGGCGGGGCAGAGTCGAACACTGAAGCTTTCTTT. Translation gives CASSLGGAESNTEAFF.

Of note for this clone: Additional DNA sequences in this sample encode the identical CDR3. The rearrangement joins TRBV6-1 to TRBJ1-1, with D perhaps matching TRBD1 (5 bases). V lost 6 bases and J 5 bases, leaving 7 bases between the germline ends. The CDR3 is 11 residues long. Germline V lookup: CDR1 MNHNS, CDR2 SASEGT. The CDR3 nucleotides read TGTGCCAGCAGGGGGGGAACTGAAGCTTTCTTT. Protein sequence: CASRGGTEAFF.

V is TRBV6-5 and J is TRBJ1-2; D not resolved. Germline values: CDR1 MNHEY, CDR2 SVGAGI. Trimming left V 6 bases short and J 8 bases short, with 13 bases between. The CDR3 contains 12 residues. CDR3 loop: CASSQSSGGYTF. The DNA for the CDR3 is TGTGCCAGCAGCCAGTCCTCGGGGGGCTACACCTTC.

The CDR3 nucleotides are TGTGCCAGCAAGACGGACAGGGGCGTTAATTCACCCCTCCACTTT. Its translation is CASKTDRGVNSPLHF. The chain links TRBV6-1 to TRBJ1-6, with 9 bases matching TRBD1. This CDR3 contains 15 residues. The J segment lost 6 bases and the V segment lost 7 bases, leaving 7 bases of the junction unmatched. Per the germline V gene, CDR1 is MNHNS and CDR2 is SASEGT.

This clone was counted once. V usage is TRBV7-9 and J usage is TRBJ2-6; D remains unclear. The V end was cut by 2 bases, the J end by 2 bases, with 4 bases between. The germline gives CDR1 SEHNR, CDR2 FQNEAQ (reference sequence). This CDR3 has 14 residues. CDR3 protein: CASSLLAGANVLTF. The DNA of the CDR3 is TGTGCCAGCAGCTTATTGGCTGGGGCCAACGTCCTGACTTTC.

The V gene is TRBV18, the J gene TRBJ1-2; the D gene is possibly TRBD1 (6 bases). The CDR3 totals 13 residues. Per germline, CDR1 KGHSH and CDR2 LQKENI. The V end was cut by 3 bases, the J end by 8 bases, with 13 bases between. Here the CDR3 reads CASSPGQAQGYTF. CDR3 DNA: TGTGCCAGCTCACCGGGACAAGCTCAAGGCTACACCTTC.

V is TRBV18 and J is TRBJ1-5; a possible D gene is TRBD1 (6 bases). V was pared by 3 bases and J by 0 bases, with 12 bases between. The CDR3 runs 16 residues. Germline loops: CDR1 KGHSH, CDR2 LQKENI. CDR3 coding DNA: TGTGCCAGCTCACCTTGGGGCAGGGGTAGCAATCAGCCCCAGCATTTT. This gives the protein CASSPWGRGSNQPQHF.

The chain employs TRBV9 and TRBJ2-7; D possibly corresponds to TRBD2 (5 bases). The length of the CDR3 is 14 residues. V lost 0 bases to trimming and J lost 3 bases, with 10 bases between them. The germline CDR1 and CDR2 sequences are SGDLS and YYNGEE. Here the CDR3 DNA reads TGTGCCAGCAGCGTAGGGGTCGCGGGCTACGAGCAGTACTTC. Translating gives CASSVGVAGYEQYF. Supplemented by reference TRBV9 and TRBJ2-7, the full variable domain reads DSGVTQTPKHLITATGQRVTLRCSPRSGDLSVYWYQQSLDQGLQFLIQYYNGEERAKGNILERFSAQQFPDLHSELNLSSLELGDSALYFCASSVGVAGYEQYFGPGTRLTVT.

The CDR3 DNA is TGTGCCAGCAGGGACAGGGGTTCTTCGGCTACGCAGTATTTT. Its protein product is CASRDRGSSATQYF. The chain carries TRBV6-5 and TRBJ2-3; 9 bases align to TRBD1. Trimming cost V 6 bases and J 8 bases; bases outside gene matches: 9. CDR3 length: 14 residues. CDR1 and CDR2 (germline): MNHEY, SVGAGI.

This clone was counted once. The CDR3 bases are TGCGCCAGCAGCCTCGGGTCGGCAGGGGGCATAAGGGCTGAAGCTTTCTTT. Residues: CASSLGSAGGIRAEAFF. The chain carries TRBV5-1 and TRBJ1-1; 8 positions agree with TRBD1. CDR3 length: 17 amino acids. V shed 4 bases, J shed 6 bases, and the junction held 17 bases outside the gene matches. CDR1 SGHRS and CDR2 YFSETQ come from the germline V gene.

The rearrangement uses TRBV19 and TRBJ2-6; perhaps TRBD2 as D (5 bases). CDR1 is LNHDA and CDR2 is SQIVND in the germline V gene (reference sequence). Trimming took off 4 bases at V and 2 bases at J, with 24 bases between the two ends. CDR3 length: 20 residues. CDR3 nucleotides: TGTGCCAGTAGTACGGCCTCCGGACTCAGGAACCGCCCTGGGGCCAACGTCCTGACTTTC. Its translation: CASSTASGLRNRPGANVLTF.

This sequence joins TRBV9 and TRBJ2-1; 8 nucleotides agree with TRBD1. Germline trimming cut 6 bases from V and 3 bases from J; bases unmatched to any gene: 11. The CDR3 length is 16 residues. The germline V gene has CDR1 SGDLS and CDR2 YYNGEE. CDR3 nucleotide sequence: TGTGCCAGCAACGACCAGGGGGACAGGAACTACAATGAGCAGTTCTTC. Its protein is CASNDQGDRNYNEQFF.